The following is a TCR beta chain sequence with its context. 60 Vbeta and 13 Jbeta primers were used in PCR. Profiled with immunoSEQ multiplex PCR; TCRdb holds only in-frame clones, not every one. The data hold over 150,000 clones, with more than 80% observed a single time. The entry originates in a study of cytomegalovirus exposure and HLA in healthy donors. The overall study: Genotyping showed 70% to 90% of some 400 donors falling in the Caucasian-associated ancestry cluster.

This CDR3 spans 17 amino acids. The germline V gene encodes CDR1 SGHTA and CDR2 FQGNSA. J was trimmed by 2 bases and V by 3 bases; bases with no gene match: 8. Each donor's status was that of a healthy bone marrow donor. The sequenced material came from PBMCs. V usage is TRBV7-2 and J usage is TRBJ2-7; 12 bases are a match to TRBD2. The receptor was isolated from a woman in her fifties or sixties in good health and CMV-seronegative. The CDR3 protein is CASSFEASGRGAYEQYF. The CDR3 coding sequence is TGTGCCAGCAGCTTTGAAGCTAGCGGGAGGGGGGCCTACGAGCAGTACTTC.